This T cell receptor beta chain originates from a study of T cell changes during pregnancy in multiple sclerosis. Data came from immunoSEQ multiplex PCR; TCRdb stores just in-frame clones and leaves some out. The sample includes about 34,000 clones, less than 95% of them seen just once. This CDR3 has 18 residues. The germline V gene encodes CDR1 MRHNA and CDR2 SNTAGT. The junction had 15 bases not matched to a gene; V was cut back by 6 bases and J by 3 bases. Here the sequenced sample was CD8+ T cells from peripheral blood mononuclear cells, taken in the first trimester of pregnancy. The chain couples TRBV6-4 to TRBJ2-3, with 10 bases lining up with TRBD2. The TCR was taken from a female donor with multiple sclerosis, enrolled in a pregnancy study. CDR3 in DNA: TGTGCCAGCAGGCAGAGTAGGAGGCTAGCGGGAGATACAGATACGCAGTATTTT. Translation: CASRQSRRLAGDTDTQYF.